This TCR beta chain was captured by sequencing in a study of blood T cell repertoires in COVID-19. Study as a whole: PBMCs, B-cell-depleted T cells, or T cells provided the cDNA or gDNA that made up the material.

TCRdb's copy holds only in-frame clones and misses some; the assay was immunoSEQ multiplex PCR. The sample lists 200,000 to 250,000 clones; about 83% were seen once. CDR3 length: 14 amino acids. The V gene lost 3 bases and the J gene lost 3 bases, with 11 bases spanning the gap. Germline values: CDR1 SNHLY, CDR2 FYNNEI. The V call is TRBV2, the J call TRBJ1-2; weak D call: TRBD1 (5 bases). Sequences were obtained from peripheral blood. The sequence was collected from a woman in her 50s with active or convalescent COVID-19. The CDR3 DNA is TGTGCCAGCAGTGAGAACACAGGAGACTATGGCTACACCTTC. Protein product: CASSENTGDYGYTF.